A single sample gave rise to the 20 T cell receptor beta chains below, sequenced in a study of T cells in Graves' hyperthyroidism and ophthalmopathy. Amplification targeted TCR beta CDR3 regions from RNA transcripts. Researchers ran a first-round RT-PCR on the TCR CDR3 using the HTBI primer set. TCRdb reanalysed the multiplex PCR reads using MiXCR and keeps one entry per CDR3 protein. The sample includes under 750,000 distinct CDR3 sequences, around 20% of them seen just once. Material for sequencing was blood. Source of these receptors: a woman in her fifties or sixties with Graves' hyperthyroidism that later progressed to Graves' ophthalmopathy.

This rearrangement joins TRBV6-1 to TRBJ1-2; 11 bases fit TRBD1. The CDR3 sequence is 12 residues long. Germline V gene data show CDR1 as MNHNS and CDR2 as SASEGT. V lost 4 bases, J lost 14 bases, and 6 bases stayed unmatched. CDR3 region: CASSGTGGAGTF. The CDR3 DNA sequence: TGTGCCAGCAGTGGGACAGGGGGCGCGGGGACCTTC.

Here the CDR3 DNA reads TGCAGCGTTGTCTGGGGGAATGCGGATACGCAGTATTTT. It is translated as CSVVWGNADTQYF. The chain combines TRBV29-1 with TRBJ2-3; either TRBD1 or TRBD2 may fit D (5 bases each). This CDR3 spans 13 amino acids. Between the trimmed V and J ends, which lost 4 bases and 6 bases, there was a span of 14 bases. The germline V gene encodes CDR1 SQVTM and CDR2 ANQGSEA.

The CDR3 bases are TGCGCCAGCAGTACGGGCTTGGATGGCTACACCTTC. Protein: CASSTGLDGYTF. V usage is TRBV10-2 and J usage is TRBJ1-2; unclear D gene. The V gene's germline CDR1 is WSHSY and CDR2 SAAADI. V lost 5 bases to trimming and J lost 6 bases, with 10 bases between them. The CDR3 loop spans 12 amino acids.

This chain links TRBV5-6 with TRBJ1-2; possibly TRBD1 for D (5 bases). The CDR3 sequence is 14 residues long. Germline loops: CDR1 SGHDT, CDR2 YYEEEE. Trimming pared 0 bases from V and 4 bases from J, leaving 10 bases between. The CDR3, as DNA: TGTGCCAGCAGCTTGGAGAGGGGAATCTATGGCTACACCTTC. Translation: CASSLERGIYGYTF.

J is TRBJ1-5 and V is TRBV10-3, with TRBD1 matching 8 bases. This CDR3 has 15 amino acids. The ends lost 0 bases at V and 3 bases at J; junction bases unmatched: 1. Germline-derived CDR1 and CDR2 are ENHRY and SYGVKD. CDR3 protein: CAISESGQVNQPQHF. CDR3 in DNA: TGTGCCATCAGTGAGTCGGGACAGGTCAATCAGCCCCAGCATTTT.

This clonotype was seen ten or more times. The chain combines TRBV3-1 with TRBJ2-1; tentatively, D is TRBD2 (6 bases). The V and J ends lost 0 bases and 2 bases respectively, with 8 bases between them. The CDR3 has 15 amino acids. In germline, CDR1 is LGHDT, CDR2 YNNKEL (reference sequence). In DNA form, the CDR3 reads TGTGCCAGCAGCCAAGACACGGGGGCCTACAATGAGCAGTTCTTC. Protein sequence: CASSQDTGAYNEQFF.

The chain is built from TRBV24-1 and TRBJ2-5; D is ambiguous. Germline loops: CDR1 KGHDR, CDR2 SFDVKD. CDR3 length equals 15 residues. Deletions cut 3 bases from V and 4 bases from J, with 14 bases between. This CDR3 reads CATSDPLRVGETQYF. CDR3 nucleotide sequence: TGTGCCACCAGTGATCCGCTCCGGGTAGGAGAGACCCAGTACTTC.

The gene calls are TRBV20-1 and TRBJ1-6; no reliable D call. V shed 3 bases and J shed 6 bases, with 12 bases lying between them. Germline loops: CDR1 DFQATT, CDR2 SNEGSKA (reference sequence). The CDR3 is 14 amino acids. CDR3 sequence reads: CSASFRATNSPLHF. DNA for the CDR3: TGCAGTGCTAGTTTTCGGGCCACTAATTCACCCCTCCACTTT.

This clonotype was recorded at least ten times. V and J are TRBV6-5 and TRBJ2-5; D ambiguous. The germline V gene encodes CDR1 MNHEY and CDR2 SVGAGI. Between the trimmed V and J ends, which lost 0 bases and 2 bases, there was a span of 10 bases. The CDR3 extends over 15 amino acids. The CDR3 bases are TGTGCCAGCAGTTACTCGGGTGTTGGGCAAGAGACCCAGTACTTC. Translation: CASSYSGVGQETQYF.

This clonotype was observed many times. The gene calls are TRBV4-1 and TRBJ1-1; 8 bases line up with TRBD1. V gave up 0 bases and J gave up 6 bases; unmatched junction bases: 6. Looked up from germline, CDR1 is MGHRA and CDR2 is YSYEKL. The CDR3 spans 15 residues. CDR3 in amino acids: CASSQDTRGPAEAFF. The CDR3 DNA follows: TGCGCCAGCAGCCAAGACACCAGGGGGCCCGCTGAAGCTTTCTTT.

The genes are TRBV29-1 and TRBJ1-1; no clear D. The CDR3 is made up of 11 amino acids. Germline-derived CDR1 and CDR2 are SQVTM and ANQGSEA. V gave up 6 bases and J gave up 4 bases, with 9 bases separating them. The CDR3 region is CSVVLVTEAFF. CDR3 bases: TGCAGCGTGGTCTTGGTCACTGAAGCTTTCTTT.

J is TRBJ1-5 and V is TRBV19; a weak D match, TRBD1 (5 bases). The germline CDR1 and CDR2 sequences are LNHDA and SQIVND (reference sequence). V lost 1 base and J lost 1, with 11 bases in between. The CDR3 extends over 16 amino acids. CDR3 in amino acids: CASSIVEGFSNQPQHF. In DNA form, the CDR3 reads TGTGCCAGTAGTATAGTTGAGGGGTTCAGCAATCAGCCCCAGCATTTT.

This clonotype has at least ten counts. The chain carries TRBV7-9 and TRBJ1-1; D is possibly TRBD1 (6 bases). V was clipped by 3 bases and J by 3 bases, with 11 bases between them. CDR3 length: 14 residues. From germline, CDR1 is SEHNR and CDR2 FQNEAQ (reference sequence). The CDR3 coding sequence is TGTGCCAGCAGCTTCCCAGGGGCGGACACTGAAGCTTTCTTT. Its translation: CASSFPGADTEAFF.

The chain combines TRBV29-1 with TRBJ1-5; 9 bases match TRBD1. The CDR3 runs 16 residues. Germline V CDR1 and CDR2: SQVTM, ANQGSEA. The CDR3 bases are TGCAGACGTAGACAGGGGGAATTACCGTGCAATCAGCCCCAGCATTTT. This encodes CRRRQGELPCNQPQHF.

The V call is TRBV20-1, the J call TRBJ1-6; D gene unclear. V was trimmed by 6 bases and J by 7 bases, leaving 19 bases between them. The CDR3 is made up of 15 amino acids. CDR1 and CDR2 (germline): DFQATT, SNEGSKA (reference sequence). The CDR3 DNA is TGCAGTGCCCGAATGGAGGTTGTTGAGAATTCACCCCTCCACTTT. The encoded protein is CSARMEVVENSPLHF.

The chain couples TRBV18 to TRBJ2-3; a weak D match, TRBD1 (5 bases). The CDR3 runs 15 residues. Germline CDR1 KGHSH, CDR2 LQKENI. V shed 3 bases and J shed 2 bases, with 12 bases lying between them. CDR3 residues: CASSPDTLLTDTQYF. The CDR3 DNA sequence: TGTGCCAGCTCACCGGACACACTGCTCACAGATACGCAGTATTTT.

In this sample, this clonotype turned up a few times. V usage is TRBV3-1 and J usage is TRBJ2-1, with unresolved D. V dropped 4 bases and J dropped 10 bases, with 14 bases sitting between them. This CDR3 region has 13 residues. Germline CDR1 is LGHDT and CDR2 is YNNKEL (reference sequence). As DNA, the CDR3 is TGTGCCAGCAGCCTCTTAGTATCCGACGAGCAGTTCTTC. Encoded protein: CASSLLVSDEQFF.

The sample holds a few counts of this clonotype. Here the CDR3 reads CASSLEGQGKAQYF. Here the CDR3 DNA reads TGTGCCAGCAGCTTGGAGGGACAGGGGAAGGCCCAGTACTTC. The rearrangement joins TRBV5-4 to TRBJ2-5; 10 nucleotides align to TRBD1. The V gene end was trimmed by 0 bases and the J gene end by 9 bases; junction bases not matched to a gene: 5. This CDR3 is 14 amino acids long. Germline CDR1 SGHNT, CDR2 YYREEE (reference sequence).

This chain connects TRBV6-5 to TRBJ2-7; 9 bases map to TRBD1. The V gene end was trimmed by 0 bases and the J gene end by 3 bases; junction bases not matched to a gene: 3. The CDR3 has 15 residues. From germline, CDR1 is MNHEY and CDR2 SVGAGI. CDR3 in amino acids: CASSYSGDRVYEQYF. The CDR3 region has the DNA TGTGCCAGCAGTTACTCTGGGGACAGGGTCTACGAGCAGTACTTC.

This clonotype was seen a few times. This chain links TRBV10-3 with TRBJ2-3; 9 nucleotides agree with TRBD1. Germline assignment: CDR1 ENHRY and CDR2 SYGVKD. The CDR3 extends over 13 amino acids. The trim removed 8 bases at V and 2 bases at J, leaving 2 bases unmatched. The CDR3 loop is CAIRDRVTDTQYF. CDR3 in DNA: TGTGCCATCCGGGACAGGGTCACAGATACGCAGTATTTT.